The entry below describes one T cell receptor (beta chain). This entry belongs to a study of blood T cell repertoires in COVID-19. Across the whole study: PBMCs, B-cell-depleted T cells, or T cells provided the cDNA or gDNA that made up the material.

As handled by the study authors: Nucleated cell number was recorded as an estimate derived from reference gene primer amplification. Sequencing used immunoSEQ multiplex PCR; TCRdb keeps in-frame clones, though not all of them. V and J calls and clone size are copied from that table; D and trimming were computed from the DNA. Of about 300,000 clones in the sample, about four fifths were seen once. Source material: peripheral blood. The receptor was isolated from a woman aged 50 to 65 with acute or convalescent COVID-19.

The DNA for the CDR3 is TGTGCCAGTAGGGACAGGCCGGGGCCCCAGCATTTT. Translated, it gives CASRDRPGPQHF. The rearrangement joins TRBV19 to TRBJ1-5, with 7 bases aligning to TRBD1. This CDR3 has 12 amino acids. Germline V lookup: CDR1 LNHDA, CDR2 SQIVND (reference sequence). Unmatched junction bases numbered 5, after V lost 6 bases and J lost 9 bases.